This T cell receptor beta chain is from a study of T cell changes during pregnancy in multiple sclerosis. The CDR3 consists of 19 residues. Profiled with immunoSEQ multiplex PCR; TCRdb holds only in-frame clones, not every one. The data contain 98,000 or so clones, approximately 93% of them singletons. The specimen comprised peripheral blood, sampled after pregnancy. The chain couples TRBV21-1 to TRBJ1-5. TRBV21-1 is annotated as a pseudogene. This TCR came from a female donor with multiple sclerosis, enrolled in a pregnancy study. CDR3 region: CASSKARRNRGISNQPQHF. The CDR3 DNA reads as TGTGCCAGCAGCAAAGCGCGGCGCAATCGAGGGATTAGCAATCAGCCCCAGCATTTT.